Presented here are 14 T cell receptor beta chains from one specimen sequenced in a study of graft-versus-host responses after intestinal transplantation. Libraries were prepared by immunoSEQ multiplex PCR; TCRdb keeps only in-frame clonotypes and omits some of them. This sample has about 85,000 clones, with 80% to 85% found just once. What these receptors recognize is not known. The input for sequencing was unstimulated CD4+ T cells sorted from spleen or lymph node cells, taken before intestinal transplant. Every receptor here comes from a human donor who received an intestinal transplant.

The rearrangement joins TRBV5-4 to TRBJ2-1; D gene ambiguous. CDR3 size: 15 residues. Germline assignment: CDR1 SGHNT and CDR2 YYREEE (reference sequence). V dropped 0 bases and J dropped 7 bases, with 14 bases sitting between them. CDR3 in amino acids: CASSLDLRGRNEQFF. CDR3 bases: TGTGCCAGCAGCTTGGACTTGCGAGGTAGGAATGAGCAGTTCTTC.

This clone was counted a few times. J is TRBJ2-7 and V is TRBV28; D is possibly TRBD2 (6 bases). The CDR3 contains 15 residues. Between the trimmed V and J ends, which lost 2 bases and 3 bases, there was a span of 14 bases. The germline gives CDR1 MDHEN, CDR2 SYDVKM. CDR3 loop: CASSLSSRGVYEQYF. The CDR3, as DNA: TGTGCCAGCAGTTTAAGCTCGCGGGGCGTCTACGAGCAGTACTTC. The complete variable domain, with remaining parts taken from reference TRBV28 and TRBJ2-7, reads DVKVTQSSRYLVKRTGEKVFLECVQDMDHENMFWYRQDPGLGLRLIYFSYDVKMKEKGDIPEGYSVSREKKERFSLILESASTNQTSMYLCASSLSSRGVYEQYFGPGTRLTVT.

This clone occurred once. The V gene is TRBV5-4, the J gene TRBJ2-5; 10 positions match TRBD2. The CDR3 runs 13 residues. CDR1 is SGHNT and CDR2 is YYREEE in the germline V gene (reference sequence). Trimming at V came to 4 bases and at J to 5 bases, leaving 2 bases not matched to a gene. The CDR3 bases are TGTGCCAGCAGCCCGACTAGCGGGGAGACCCAGTACTTC. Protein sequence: CASSPTSGETQYF.

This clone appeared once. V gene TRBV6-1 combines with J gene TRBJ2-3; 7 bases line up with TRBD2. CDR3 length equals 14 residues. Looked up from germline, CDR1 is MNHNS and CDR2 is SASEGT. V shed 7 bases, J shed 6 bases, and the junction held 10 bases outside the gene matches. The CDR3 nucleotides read TGTGCCAGCACCCCCCGGGACTATTTGGATACGCAGTATTTT. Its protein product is CASTPRDYLDTQYF.

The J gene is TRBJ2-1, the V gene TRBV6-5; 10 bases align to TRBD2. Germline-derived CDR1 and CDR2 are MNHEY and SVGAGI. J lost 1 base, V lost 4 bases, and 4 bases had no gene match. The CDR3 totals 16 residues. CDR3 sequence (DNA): TGTGCCAGCAGTTCCTCTAGCGGGAGATCCTACAATGAGCAGTTCTTC. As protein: CASSSSSGRSYNEQFF.

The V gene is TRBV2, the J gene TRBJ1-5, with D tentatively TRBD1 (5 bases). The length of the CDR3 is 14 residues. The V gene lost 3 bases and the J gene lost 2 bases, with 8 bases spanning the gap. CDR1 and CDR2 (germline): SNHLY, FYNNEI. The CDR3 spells CASSEFRGNQPQHF. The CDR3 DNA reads TGTGCCAGCAGTGAGTTCAGGGGCAATCAGCCCCAGCATTTT.

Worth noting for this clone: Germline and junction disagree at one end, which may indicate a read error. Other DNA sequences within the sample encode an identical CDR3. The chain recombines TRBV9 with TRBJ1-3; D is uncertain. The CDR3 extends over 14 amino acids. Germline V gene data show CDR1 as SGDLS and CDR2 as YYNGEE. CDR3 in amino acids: CASSVDGSGNTIYF. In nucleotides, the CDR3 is TGTGCCAGTAGCGTAGACGGGTCTGGAAACACCATATATTTT.

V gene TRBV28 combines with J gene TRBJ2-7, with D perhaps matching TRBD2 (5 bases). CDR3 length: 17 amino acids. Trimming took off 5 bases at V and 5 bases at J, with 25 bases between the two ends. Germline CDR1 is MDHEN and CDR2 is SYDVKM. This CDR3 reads CASSGLVGGGRYHEQYF. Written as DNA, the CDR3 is TGTGCCAGCAGTGGCTTGGTCGGAGGCGGGCGTTACCACGAGCAGTACTTC.

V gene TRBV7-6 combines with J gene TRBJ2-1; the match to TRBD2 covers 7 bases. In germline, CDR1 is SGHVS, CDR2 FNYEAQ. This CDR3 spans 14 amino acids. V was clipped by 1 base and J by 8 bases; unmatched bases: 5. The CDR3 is CASSLGTSTYEQFF. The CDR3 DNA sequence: TGTGCCAGCAGCTTAGGGACTAGTACCTATGAGCAGTTCTTC.

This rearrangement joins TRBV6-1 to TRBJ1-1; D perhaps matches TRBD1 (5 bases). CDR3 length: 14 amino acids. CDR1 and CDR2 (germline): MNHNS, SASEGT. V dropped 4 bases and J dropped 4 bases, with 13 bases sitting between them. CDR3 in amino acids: CASSVSGVATEAFF. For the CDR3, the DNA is TGTGCCAGCAGTGTATCGGGGGTTGCCACTGAAGCTTTCTTT.

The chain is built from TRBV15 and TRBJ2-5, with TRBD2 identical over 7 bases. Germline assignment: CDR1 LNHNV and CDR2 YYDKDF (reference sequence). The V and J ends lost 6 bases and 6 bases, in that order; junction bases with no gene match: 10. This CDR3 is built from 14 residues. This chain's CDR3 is CATRVGGPVKTQYF. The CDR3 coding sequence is TGTGCCACCAGGGTGGGAGGGCCAGTAAAGACCCAGTACTTC.

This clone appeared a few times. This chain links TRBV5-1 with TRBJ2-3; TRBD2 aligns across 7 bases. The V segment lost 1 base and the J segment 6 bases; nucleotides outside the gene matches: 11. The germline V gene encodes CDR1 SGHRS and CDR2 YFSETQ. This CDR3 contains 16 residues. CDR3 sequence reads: CASSLQSGGSGDTQYF. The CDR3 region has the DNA TGCGCCAGCAGCTTGCAAAGTGGCGGGAGTGGGGATACGCAGTATTTT.

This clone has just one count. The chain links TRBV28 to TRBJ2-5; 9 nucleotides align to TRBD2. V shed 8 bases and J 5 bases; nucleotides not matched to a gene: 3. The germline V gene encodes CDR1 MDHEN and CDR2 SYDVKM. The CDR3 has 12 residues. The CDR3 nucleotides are TGTGCCAGCGCTAGCGGGAAGGAGACCCAGTACTTC. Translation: CASASGKETQYF.

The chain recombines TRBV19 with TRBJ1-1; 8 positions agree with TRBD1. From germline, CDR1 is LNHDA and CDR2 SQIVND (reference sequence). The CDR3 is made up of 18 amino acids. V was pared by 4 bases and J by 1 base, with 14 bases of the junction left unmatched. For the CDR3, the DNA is TGTGCCAGTAGTAGCCAGGGGGCCTGGATAAGCCAGAACACTGAAGCTTTCTTT. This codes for CASSSQGAWISQNTEAFF.